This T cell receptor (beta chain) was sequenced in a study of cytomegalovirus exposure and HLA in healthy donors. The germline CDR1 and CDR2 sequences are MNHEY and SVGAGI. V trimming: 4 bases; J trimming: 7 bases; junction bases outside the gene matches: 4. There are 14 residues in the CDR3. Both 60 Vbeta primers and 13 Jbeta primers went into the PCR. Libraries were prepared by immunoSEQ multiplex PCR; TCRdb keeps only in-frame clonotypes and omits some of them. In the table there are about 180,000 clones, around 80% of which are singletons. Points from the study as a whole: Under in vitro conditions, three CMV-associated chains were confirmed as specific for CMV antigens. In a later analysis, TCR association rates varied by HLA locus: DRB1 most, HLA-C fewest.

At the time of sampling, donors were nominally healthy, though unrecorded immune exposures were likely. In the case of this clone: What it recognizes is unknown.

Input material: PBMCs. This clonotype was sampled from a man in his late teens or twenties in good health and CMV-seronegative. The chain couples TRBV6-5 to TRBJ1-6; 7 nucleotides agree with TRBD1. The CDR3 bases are TGTGCCAGCAGTTTGACAGGGTGGAATTCACCCCTCCACTTT. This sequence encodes CASSLTGWNSPLHF.